This TCR beta chain was sequenced during a study of cytotoxic CD8 clonotypes in ibrutinib-treated CLL. About the research overall: Patients attained 25 or so partial and 2 complete responses; at median about 70 months, around 15 remained remitted while around twelve progressed.

This CDR3 comprises 13 residues. The V and J ends lost 6 bases and 3 bases respectively, with 9 bases between them. Germline V gives CDR1 MNHEY, CDR2 SMNVEV (reference sequence). As concerns this clone: Its specificity is unknown.

Some clones are missing from TCRdb's copy, which holds only in-frame ones; the method was immunoSEQ multiplex PCR. The sample carries about 310,000 clones, 80% recorded once. Overall study results and limits: Private clonotypes, not public ones, expanded at ibrutinib response. Baseline clonality exceeded age-matched healthy donors and tracked circulating CD8+ T-cell counts.

V is TRBV27 and J is TRBJ2-1; no clear D gene. This material consisted of PBMCs, taken before ibrutinib treatment. The source is a human donor with chronic lymphocytic leukemia. The CDR3 spells CASRNLFYNEQFF. DNA for the CDR3: TGTGCCAGCAGGAATCTCTTCTACAATGAGCAGTTCTTC.